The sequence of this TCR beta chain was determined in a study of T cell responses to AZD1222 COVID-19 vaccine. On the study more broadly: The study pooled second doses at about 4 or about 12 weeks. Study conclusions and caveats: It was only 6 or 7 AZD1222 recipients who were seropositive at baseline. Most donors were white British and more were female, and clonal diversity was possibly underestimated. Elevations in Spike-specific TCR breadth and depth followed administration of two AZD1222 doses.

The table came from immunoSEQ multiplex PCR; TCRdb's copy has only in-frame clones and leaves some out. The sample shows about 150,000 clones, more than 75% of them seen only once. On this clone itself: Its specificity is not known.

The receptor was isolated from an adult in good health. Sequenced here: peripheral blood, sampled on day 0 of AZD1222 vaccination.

CDR3 sequence: CASISRRWEQFF. The CDR3 DNA is TGTGCCAGTATAAGTAGAAGGTGGGAGCAGTTCTTC. This sequence joins TRBV19 and TRBJ2-1, with D hard to call. Germline values: CDR1 LNHDA, CDR2 SQIVND (reference sequence). The CDR3 is 12 residues long. Trimming removed 7 bases at V and 10 bases at J, with 14 bases between.